One and the same sample provided the 25 T cell receptor beta chains below, sequenced in a study of cytomegalovirus exposure and HLA in healthy donors. The PCR had 60 Vbeta and 13 Jbeta primers. Generated by immunoSEQ multiplex PCR, the TCRdb table keeps only in-frame clones and is missing some. The data hold over 130,000 clones, with about three quarters observed a single time. Source material: PBMCs. The receptors here all came from a woman aged 30 to 39 in good health and CMV-seronegative.

This sequence joins TRBV6-6 and TRBJ2-7, with 10 bases fitting TRBD2. Germline V lookup: CDR1 MNHNY, CDR2 SVGAGI (reference sequence). The CDR3 runs 14 residues. The junction had 2 bases not matched to a gene; V was cut back by 6 bases and J by 0 bases. The CDR3 reads CASSRLAGSYEQYF. The DNA for the CDR3 is TGTGCCAGCAGCCGACTAGCGGGCTCCTACGAGCAGTACTTC.

The genes are TRBV4-2 and TRBJ2-3; 8 bases agree with TRBD2. CDR1 LGHNA and CDR2 YNFKEQ come from the germline V gene. The CDR3 spans 16 residues. The V segment lost 1 base and the J segment 4 bases; nucleotides outside the gene matches: 7. CDR3 in DNA: TGTGCCAGCAGCCAAGGATCTGCGGGGGGACCAGATACGCAGTATTTT. Amino acid sequence: CASSQGSAGGPDTQYF.

The chain recombines TRBV5-1 with TRBJ1-1; tentative D call: TRBD1 (5 bases). V lost 2 bases, J lost 1 base, and 9 bases lay in between. Germline CDR1 SGHRS, CDR2 YFSETQ. The CDR3 sequence is 14 residues long. CDR3 sequence: CASSFQGKNTEAFF. Written as DNA, the CDR3 is TGCGCCAGCAGCTTTCAGGGAAAGAACACTGAAGCTTTCTTT.

V usage is TRBV2 and J usage is TRBJ2-3; 8 nucleotides match TRBD1. Germline CDR1 reads SNHLY; CDR2 reads FYNNEI. The trim removed 5 bases at V and 4 bases at J, leaving 5 bases unmatched. The CDR3 has 14 residues. The CDR3 DNA follows: TGTGCCAGCAGTCTGACAGGGGTCGCAGATACGCAGTATTTT. Translation gives CASSLTGVADTQYF.

This chain joins TRBV7-9 and TRBJ1-5; D gene ambiguous. The CDR3 loop spans 14 amino acids. Trimming cost V 1 base and J 3 bases, with 7 bases left between them. Germline V gives CDR1 SEHNR, CDR2 FQNEAQ (reference sequence). The DNA of the CDR3 is TGTGCCAGCAGCTTAGGTCAATTCAATCAGCCCCAGCATTTT. It translates to CASSLGQFNQPQHF.

The rearrangement links TRBV6-5 to TRBJ1-2; tentative D call: TRBD1 (5 bases). The V end lost 5 bases, the J end lost 6 bases, and 19 bases lay between the germline ends. The germline V gene encodes CDR1 MNHEY and CDR2 SVGAGI. CDR3 length: 15 amino acids. CDR3 nucleotides: TGTGCCAGCAGTGTGACGGGGGGTGGATCGAATGGCTACACCTTC. Encoded protein: CASSVTGGGSNGYTF.

The CDR3 region has the DNA TGTGCCAGCTCACCACCACGGAGCGGTTGGACCCAGTACTTC. This sequence encodes CASSPPRSGWTQYF. The genes are TRBV18 and TRBJ2-5, with a weak D call TRBD2 (5 bases). The CDR3 runs to 14 residues. Deletions cut 0 bases from V and 7 bases from J, with 12 bases between. CDR1 is KGHSH and CDR2 is LQKENI in the germline V gene.

The CDR3 DNA is TGTGCCAGCAGTTACCCCGAGAAAACAGGGGTGGATACGCAGTATTTT. As protein: CASSYPEKTGVDTQYF. The V and J genes are TRBV6-6 and TRBJ2-3; 7 bases are a match to TRBD1. The CDR3 runs 16 residues. CDR1 MNHNY and CDR2 SVGAGI come from the germline V gene (reference sequence). V dropped 2 bases and J dropped 6; count of bases not matched to a gene: 11.

This sequence joins TRBV7-9 and TRBJ1-2; 7 nucleotides agree with TRBD1. The CDR3 extends over 14 amino acids. Germline V gives CDR1 SEHNR, CDR2 FQNEAQ (reference sequence). The junction had 3 bases not matched to a gene; V was cut back by 1 base and J by 4 bases. DNA for the CDR3: TGTGCCAGCAGCTTAGGACAGGGACCCTATGGCTACACCTTC. Amino acid sequence: CASSLGQGPYGYTF.

In DNA form, the CDR3 reads TGTGCCAGCAGACACAGTTCGGGGGAAAAACTGTTTTTT. Translating gives CASRHSSGEKLFF. The chain employs TRBV19 and TRBJ1-4; D gene ambiguous. Trimming removed 9 bases from V and 8 bases from J, with 16 bases in between. Per germline, CDR1 LNHDA and CDR2 SQIVND (reference sequence). This CDR3 is 13 amino acids long.

The chain joins TRBV28 to TRBJ1-2; perhaps TRBD1 as D (6 bases). V was clipped by 3 bases and J by 8 bases, with 13 bases between them. The CDR3 sequence is 13 residues long. Germline V CDR1 and CDR2: MDHEN, SYDVKM. Written as DNA, the CDR3 is TGTGCCAGCAGTTTGGGGCAGGGGACAGGCTACACCTTC. Its translation: CASSLGQGTGYTF.

The chain combines TRBV6-5 with TRBJ2-2; no firm D call. Trimming left V 2 bases short and J 2 bases short, with 9 bases between. This CDR3 has 15 residues. Germline-derived CDR1 and CDR2 are MNHEY and SVGAGI. The CDR3 protein is CASSYVADNTGELFF. The CDR3 nucleotides read TGTGCCAGCAGTTACGTGGCAGATAACACCGGGGAGCTGTTTTTT.

The rearrangement joins TRBV28 to TRBJ1-4, with D tentatively TRBD1 (6 bases). The CDR3 length is 14 residues. The germline V gene encodes CDR1 MDHEN and CDR2 SYDVKM. Trimming removed 7 bases at V and 5 bases at J, with 14 bases between. As DNA, the CDR3 is TGTGCCAGCAACCGCTATAGGGGGAATGAAAAACTGTTTTTT. It is translated as CASNRYRGNEKLFF.

The sample holds one count of this clone. The J gene is TRBJ2-7, the V gene TRBV10-3, with a tentative D call TRBD2 (5 bases). Per germline, CDR1 ENHRY and CDR2 SYGVKD. V lost 10 bases and J lost 0, with 16 bases in between. This CDR3 spans 14 amino acids. The CDR3 region has the DNA TGTGCCACGAGAAGCGGAAAGAGCTCCTACGAGCAGTACTTC. This codes for CATRSGKSSYEQYF.

With regard to this clone: The sample holds other DNA sequences that translate to the same CDR3. The CDR3 is CASSTGGHTEAFF. For the CDR3, the DNA is TGTGCCAGCAGCACCGGAGGGCACACTGAAGCTTTCTTT. The chain couples TRBV27 to TRBJ1-1; D is uncertain. Germline loops: CDR1 MNHEY, CDR2 SMNVEV (reference sequence). The CDR3 length is 13 residues. Trimming pared 6 bases from V and 3 bases from J, leaving 11 bases between.

The chain combines TRBV2 with TRBJ1-4; the D gene is possibly TRBD1 (5 bases). Per the germline V gene, CDR1 is SNHLY and CDR2 is FYNNEI. CDR3 length: 13 residues. Trimming stripped 3 bases from V and 11 bases from J, with 13 bases between. The CDR3 region is CASSDDRAGKLFF. CDR3 DNA sequence: TGTGCCAGCAGTGACGACCGGGCAGGGAAACTGTTTTTT.

The chain has TRBV2 and TRBJ1-2; D gene unclear. From germline, CDR1 is SNHLY and CDR2 FYNNEI. Trimming cost V 2 bases and J 4 bases, with 14 bases left between them. There are 15 residues in the CDR3. In DNA form, the CDR3 reads TGTGCCAGCAGTGAACTAGGTCGACCCACCTATGGCTACACCTTC. Translated: CASSELGRPTYGYTF.

The chain has TRBV7-3 and TRBJ2-1, with D maybe TRBD2 (6 bases). This CDR3 comprises 13 residues. Trimming removed 5 bases from V and 6 bases from J, with 11 bases in between. Germline-derived CDR1 and CDR2 are SGHTA and FQGTGA. CDR3 amino acids: CASSPLGGNEQFF. CDR3 bases: TGTGCCAGCAGCCCTTTGGGGGGCAATGAGCAGTTCTTC.

J is TRBJ2-6 and V is TRBV2; no clear D. V gave up 6 bases and J gave up 0 bases, with 9 bases separating them. Per germline, CDR1 SNHLY and CDR2 FYNNEI. The length of the CDR3 is 15 residues. The chain's CDR3 is CASSYRGSGANVLTF. The CDR3 DNA reads as TGTGCCAGCAGCTACCGCGGCTCTGGGGCCAACGTCCTGACTTTC.

This chain's CDR3 is CASIPGHLATNEKLFF. DNA of the CDR3: TGTGCCAGCATCCCGGGACACCTTGCAACTAATGAAAAACTGTTTTTT. The rearrangement joins TRBV2 to TRBJ1-4; tentatively, D is TRBD1 (6 bases). The CDR3 covers 16 residues. V was cut by 7 bases and J by 0 bases, with 15 bases left in between. In germline, CDR1 is SNHLY, CDR2 FYNNEI.

This clone was seen more than once but under ten times. The chain couples TRBV5-1 to TRBJ2-7; D is undetermined. The ends were cut back, 8 bases at V and 2 bases at J, with 11 bases in the middle. CDR3 size: 12 residues. Germline values: CDR1 SGHRS, CDR2 YFSETQ. The CDR3 DNA is TGCGCCAGTGCCGACACCCCCTACGAGCAGTACTTC. Amino acids: CASADTPYEQYF.

With respect to this clone: Germline and junction disagree at one end, which may indicate a read error. V and J are TRBV7-9 and TRBJ2-7; 8 bases line up with TRBD2. The CDR3 contains 14 residues. Germline assignment: CDR1 SEHNR and CDR2 FQNEAQ (reference sequence). Here the CDR3 reads CASSATSGSYERYF. The CDR3 DNA reads TGTGCCAGCAGCGCCACTAGCGGATCATACGAGCGGTACTTC.

This chain links TRBV5-1 with TRBJ2-4; D is undetermined. CDR1 SGHRS and CDR2 YFSETQ come from the germline V gene. The CDR3 has 15 residues. Deletions cut 1 base from V and 0 bases from J, with 8 bases between. CDR3 protein: CASSLSPGAKNIQYF. The CDR3 DNA reads TGCGCCAGCAGCTTGTCCCCGGGAGCCAAAAACATTCAGTACTTC.

The V call is TRBV19, the J call TRBJ1-2; 9 bases map to TRBD1. CDR1 is LNHDA, CDR2 SQIVND, per germline (reference sequence). V trimming: 5 bases; J trimming: 4 bases; junction bases outside the gene matches: 11. This CDR3 is built from 16 residues. The CDR3 bases are TGTGCCAGTAGTGGCCCGGGACAGGGATCAACCTATGGCTACACCTTC. This encodes CASSGPGQGSTYGYTF.

This clone was counted only a few times. The chain couples TRBV5-6 to TRBJ2-7; weak D call: TRBD1 (6 bases). V gave up 0 bases and J gave up 0 bases, with 7 bases separating them. Germline V lookup: CDR1 SGHDT, CDR2 YYEEEE. There are 14 residues in the CDR3. In DNA, the CDR3 is TGTGCCAGCAGCTTGGACAGGGTCTCCTACGAGCAGTACTTC. It is translated as CASSLDRVSYEQYF.